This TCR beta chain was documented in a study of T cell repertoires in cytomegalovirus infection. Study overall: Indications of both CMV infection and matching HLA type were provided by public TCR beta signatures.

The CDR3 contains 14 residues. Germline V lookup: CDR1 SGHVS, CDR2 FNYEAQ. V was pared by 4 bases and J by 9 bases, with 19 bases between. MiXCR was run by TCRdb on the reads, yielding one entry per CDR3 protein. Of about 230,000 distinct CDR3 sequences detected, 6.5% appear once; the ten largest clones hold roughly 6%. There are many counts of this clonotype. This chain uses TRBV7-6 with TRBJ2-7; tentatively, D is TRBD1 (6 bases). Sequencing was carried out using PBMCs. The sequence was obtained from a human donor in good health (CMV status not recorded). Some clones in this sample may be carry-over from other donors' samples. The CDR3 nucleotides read TGTGCCAGCAGCTCCGTTGGGGGCGCCGGAAGGCAGTACTTC. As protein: CASSSVGGAGRQYF.